Shown below are 27 T cell receptor beta chains from a single sample sequenced in a study of Graves' ophthalmopathy and Graves' hyperthyroidism. Investigators amplified TCR beta CDR3 regions from RNA transcripts. HTBI primers served in a first-round RT-PCR, which a second-round multiplex PCR followed. Each CDR3 protein gets one entry after TCRdb re-called the multiplex PCR reads with MiXCR. The sample carries around 590,000 distinct CDR3 sequences, under 40% recorded once. The specimen sequenced was peripheral blood or thyroid tissue (not recorded which). These receptors all stem from an adult man with Graves' hyperthyroidism.

This chain connects TRBV10-3 to TRBJ1-4; D is unclear. Trimming shortened V by 7 bases and J by 2 bases, and 5 bases separated the two germline ends. The CDR3 is made up of 12 amino acids. Germline lookup yields CDR1 ENHRY and CDR2 SYGVKD. The CDR3 reads CAITGTNEKLFF. In nucleotides, the CDR3 is TGTGCCATCACCGGGACTAATGAAAAACTGTTTTTT.

This clonotype was detected only a few times. The genes are TRBV12-3 or TRBV12-4 and TRBJ2-2; unclear D gene. This CDR3 has 14 amino acids. Trimming cost V 4 bases and J 6 bases, with 12 bases left between them. CDR3 in DNA: TGTGCCAGCAGTTCCTCGGGCCTTTCCGGGGAGCTGTTTTTT. This codes for CASSSSGLSGELFF.

For this clonotype: A much larger clone lies one base from this, so it may be a read error. The rearrangement links TRBV10-3 to TRBJ2-7; D might be TRBD1 (5 bases). CDR1 and CDR2 from the germline V gene are ENHRY and SYGVKD. V was pared by 10 bases and J by 2 bases, with 18 bases between. The CDR3 has 14 amino acids. CDR3 DNA sequence: TGTGCCACGACGGACAAGGGGAATACCTACGAGCAGTACTTC. It specifies CATTDKGNTYEQYF.

J is TRBJ2-5 and V is TRBV7-9; D perhaps matches TRBD1 (6 bases). Per the germline V gene, CDR1 is SEHNR and CDR2 is FQNEAQ (reference sequence). V dropped 4 bases and J dropped 3 bases, with 9 bases sitting between them. The CDR3 consists of 13 residues. The CDR3: CASSYTGKETQYF. DNA of the CDR3: TGTGCCAGCAGCTACACAGGGAAAGAGACCCAGTACTTC.

The table lists this clonotype with many counts. V gene TRBV9 combines with J gene TRBJ2-2, with D uncertain. The CDR3 length is 13 residues. CDR1 and CDR2 from the germline V gene are SGDLS and YYNGEE. Trimming left V 5 bases short and J 3 bases short, with 8 bases between. The CDR3 coding sequence is TGTGCCAGCAGAACACGGGACACCGGGGAGCTGTTTTTT. As protein: CASRTRDTGELFF.

This rearrangement joins TRBV6-5 to TRBJ1-2; D gene ambiguous. This CDR3 is 16 amino acids long. Trimming cost V 5 bases and J 4 bases, with 20 bases left between them. Germline V gives CDR1 MNHEY, CDR2 SVGAGI. CDR3: CASSGASGSGFYGYTF. CDR3 DNA sequence: TGTGCCAGCAGTGGAGCAAGCGGGTCAGGATTCTATGGCTACACCTTC.

This clonotype turned up a few times. CDR3 amino acids: CAGESQGQPQHF. In DNA form, the CDR3 reads TGTGCCGGAGAATCACAGGGGCAGCCCCAGCATTTT. The chain uses TRBV28 and TRBJ1-5; 7 positions agree with TRBD1. CDR1 is MDHEN, CDR2 SYDVKM, per germline. V lost 11 bases and J lost 7; bases outside the gene matches: 8. CDR3 length: 12 residues.

This clonotype was seen more than once but under ten times. The chain uses TRBV7-8 and TRBJ2-2; weak D call: TRBD1 (6 bases). Germline V gives CDR1 SGHVS, CDR2 FQNEAQ. The CDR3 runs 15 residues. The V end was cut by 4 bases, the J end by 5 bases, with 14 bases between. The CDR3 is CASSYDRFRTGELFF. The CDR3 nucleotides are TGTGCCAGCAGCTATGACAGGTTTCGGACCGGGGAGCTGTTTTTT.

This chain uses TRBV28 with TRBJ1-5; 9 nucleotides align to TRBD1. Germline lookup yields CDR1 MDHEN and CDR2 SYDVKM. With 8 bases clipped from V and 6 bases from J, the junction kept 2 bases outside the gene matches. The CDR3 loop spans 12 amino acids. The CDR3 here is CASGTGTQPQHF. In DNA form, the CDR3 reads TGTGCCAGCGGGACAGGGACTCAGCCCCAGCATTTT.

Ten or more counts support this clonotype. Mismatch with germline at one junction end may stem from a read error. The CDR3 protein is CASSFDGVYEQCF. For the CDR3, the DNA is TGTGCCAGCAGTTTTGACGGCGTCTACGAGCAGTGCTTC. The chain uses TRBV7-8 and TRBJ2-7; D is unclear. Germline assignment: CDR1 SGHVS and CDR2 FQNEAQ. CDR3 size: 13 residues.

This clonotype came up a few times. The chain joins TRBV2 to TRBJ1-6; TRBD1 matches at 10 bases. Germline V CDR1 and CDR2: SNHLY, FYNNEI. This CDR3 region has 17 residues. The ends lost 5 bases at V and 2 bases at J; junction bases unmatched: 6. DNA of the CDR3: TGTGCCAGCAGTTACTCGACAGGGGGCGCCTATAATTCACCCCTCCACTTT. Translation gives CASSYSTGGAYNSPLHF.

As for this clonotype: A single base separates this from a much larger clone, so it may be a read error. The CDR3 DNA sequence: TGTGCCAGCAGCCAAGGCGTAAGCACCGGGGAGCTGTTTTTT. Translating gives CASSQGVSTGELFF. The chain couples TRBV7-2 to TRBJ2-2; unclear D gene. This CDR3 has 14 residues. CDR1 is SGHTA, CDR2 FQGNSA, per germline. With 5 bases removed from V and 4 bases from J, the gap between germline ends came to 11 bases.

In this sample, this clonotype turned up many times. The chain combines TRBV7-8 with TRBJ2-6; D not resolved. Germline V gene lookup returns CDR1 SGHVS and CDR2 FQNEAQ. The V gene lost 6 bases and the J gene lost 0 bases, with 18 bases spanning the gap. This CDR3 region has 18 residues. The CDR3 region has the DNA TGTGCCAGCAGGCGACAAGACCCCGGAGTCTCTGGGGCCAACGTCCTGACTTTC. It encodes CASRRQDPGVSGANVLTF.

The chain joins TRBV29-1 to TRBJ1-2; 8 bases map to TRBD1. CDR1 is SQVTM, CDR2 ANQGSEA, per germline. After removal of 5 bases from V and 6 bases from J, the junction contained 2 bases not matched to a gene. The length of the CDR3 is 11 residues. The CDR3 region has the DNA TGCAGCGTTCCGGACAGGGATGGCTACACCTTC. As protein: CSVPDRDGYTF.

In this sample, this clonotype turned up many times. V and J are TRBV5-1 and TRBJ1-1, with 10 bases aligning to TRBD1. The CDR3 runs 14 residues. The germline V gene encodes CDR1 SGHRS and CDR2 YFSETQ. V lost 5 bases to trimming and J lost 4 bases; unmatched junction nucleotides: 5. CDR3 coding DNA: TGCGCCAGCAGATCCGGGACAGGGGTCACTGAAGCTTTCTTT. Its protein is CASRSGTGVTEAFF.

This clonotype was counted at least ten times. V and J are TRBV29-1 and TRBJ2-2; a weak D match, TRBD1 (5 bases). The germline CDR1 and CDR2 sequences are SQVTM and ANQGSEA. Trimming shortened V by 3 bases and J by 7 bases, and 9 bases separated the two germline ends. This CDR3 has 12 amino acids. The DNA for the CDR3 is TGCAGCGTTGAGGAAAGGGGCGGGGAGCTGTTTTTT. Translation gives CSVEERGGELFF.

This chain links TRBV11-1 with TRBJ2-5, with D possibly matching TRBD1 (6 bases). The ends were cut back, 5 bases at V and 4 bases at J, with 17 bases in the middle. The CDR3 totals 15 residues. The germline CDR1 and CDR2 sequences are SGHAT and FQDESV (reference sequence). In DNA form, the CDR3 reads TGTGCCAGCAGCCAGACAGGAAAGGGGACAGAGACCCAGTACTTC. Residues: CASSQTGKGTETQYF. The complete variable domain, with remaining parts taken from reference TRBV11-1 and TRBJ2-5, reads EAEVAQSPRYKITEKSQAVAFWCDPISGHATLYWYRQILGQGPELLVQFQDESVVDDSQLPKDRFSAERLKGVDSTLKIQPAELGDSAMYLCASSQTGKGTETQYFGPGTRLLVL.

This clonotype was seen just once. In this CDR3 the conserved last residue, phenylalanine or tryptophan, is missing, so a read error is likely. The rearrangement uses TRBV29-1 and TRBJ2-7; the match to TRBD2 covers 7 bases. Germline values: CDR1 SQVTM, CDR2 ANQGSEA. This CDR3 region has 15 residues. The ends lost 6 bases at V and 3 bases at J; junction bases unmatched: 14. The CDR3 DNA reads TGCAGCGTCAACAGGCCCGCGGGAGAGGGCTACGAGCAGTACCTC. Translating gives CSVNRPAGEGYEQYL.

This clonotype appeared a single time. The rearrangement joins TRBV20-1 to TRBJ1-2; no clear D. The CDR3 contains 15 residues. Germline-derived CDR1 and CDR2 are DFQATT and SNEGSKA (reference sequence). The V end lost 2 bases, the J end lost 9 bases, and 22 bases lay between the germline ends. The CDR3 sequence: CSARRTSGVTISYTF. The CDR3, as DNA: TGCAGTGCTAGAAGGACTAGCGGGGTGACAATAAGCTACACCTTC.

Ten or more counts support this clonotype. The chain has TRBV7-8 and TRBJ1-1, with 9 bases fitting TRBD1. This CDR3 is built from 18 residues. With 1 base clipped from V and 5 bases from J, the junction kept 14 bases outside the gene matches. In germline, CDR1 is SGHVS, CDR2 FQNEAQ. The CDR3 DNA is TGTGCCAGCAGCTTAGATACGCGGTGGACAGGGGTTAGGACTGAAGCTTTCTTT. It encodes CASSLDTRWTGVRTEAFF.

In its sample, this clonotype was seen many times. V and J are TRBV5-1 and TRBJ2-2, with 9 positions matching TRBD2. The germline CDR1 and CDR2 sequences are SGHRS and YFSETQ. V trimming: 0 bases; J trimming: 3 bases; junction bases outside the gene matches: 6. The CDR3 extends over 17 amino acids. The CDR3 bases are TGCGCCAGCAGCTTGGGGGCTAGCGGGATTCACACCGGGGAGCTGTTTTTT. Its translation: CASSLGASGIHTGELFF.

This clonotype showed up just a few times. The V and J genes are TRBV12-3 or TRBV12-4 and TRBJ2-3; D ambiguous. CDR3 length: 12 amino acids. V gave up 7 bases and J gave up 4 bases, with 9 bases separating them. The CDR3 nucleotides read TGTGCCAGCACGGCCGCGGCAGATACGCAGTATTTT. Translated, it gives CASTAAADTQYF.

This clonotype was seen only a few times. The chain links TRBV20-1 to TRBJ2-4; 7 nucleotides line up with TRBD1. There are 14 residues in the CDR3. Germline V gives CDR1 DFQATT, CDR2 SNEGSKA (reference sequence). J lost 8 bases, V lost 2 bases, and 9 bases had no gene match. DNA of the CDR3: TGCAGTGCTAGACCGACAGGGATTGGAGACATTCAGTACTTC. Translation gives CSARPTGIGDIQYF.

This clonotype was picked up many times. The V gene is TRBV20-1, the J gene TRBJ1-6, with 9 bases matching TRBD1. V shed 6 bases, J shed 7 bases, and the junction held 7 bases outside the gene matches. The CDR3 loop spans 14 amino acids. The V gene's germline CDR1 is DFQATT and CDR2 SNEGSKA (reference sequence). CDR3 in amino acids: CSAAGQGRNSPLHF. The CDR3 nucleotides are TGCAGTGCCGCCGGACAGGGGCGGAATTCACCCCTCCACTTT.

This clonotype was observed at least ten times. The chain couples TRBV9 to TRBJ1-2; possible D gene TRBD1, 6 bases. This CDR3 is 16 amino acids long. With 0 bases removed from V and 3 bases from J, the gap between germline ends came to 15 bases. Germline V gene sequence: CDR1 SGDLS, CDR2 YYNGEE. CDR3 DNA sequence: TGTGCCAGCAGCGTAGCTACAGCAGGGGAGGACTATGGCTACACCTTC. It translates to CASSVATAGEDYGYTF.

With respect to this clonotype: The junction shows a germline mismatch at one end, possibly a read error. The rearrangement uses TRBV9 and TRBJ1-6; TRBD1 matches at 8 bases. The CDR3 is 14 amino acids. The germline V gene has CDR1 SGDLS and CDR2 YYNGEE. The CDR3 region is CAGSPGGGNSPLHF. CDR3 sequence (DNA): TGTGCCGGCAGCCCAGGGGGCGGTAATTCACCCCTCCACTTT.

V usage is TRBV24-1 and J usage is TRBJ2-7; maybe TRBD1 (6 bases). Trimming left V 4 bases short and J 2 bases short, with 8 bases between. This CDR3 is 13 amino acids long. The germline V gene has CDR1 KGHDR and CDR2 SFDVKD. CDR3 nucleotides: TGTGCCACCAGTGAGGGGGCGACCTACGAGCAGTACTTC. Residues: CATSEGATYEQYF.